What follows describes a single T cell receptor beta chain. This clonotype was seen a few times. This receptor's antigen is unknown. Base-call qualities are not available, and no considerably larger clone is one nucleotide away. Stable Graves' hyperthyroidism was defined as no progression to ophthalmopathy during 18 months of follow-up. Hyperthyroidism patients were newly diagnosed, had a disease duration of under 2 months, and were aged 18 to 65 years. Patients with uncontrolled infections, other autoimmune diseases, pregnancy or lactation were excluded. Diagnoses relied on clinical symptoms, serum thyroxine and TRAb, thyroid ultrasound and orbital computed tomography. PBMCs were separated from roughly 9.6 ml of fresh peripheral blood using Ficoll-Paque density gradient centrifugation. Total RNA was extracted with Trizol reagent, and quality was checked on an Agilent 2100 Bioanalyzer. The record originates from a study of T cells in Graves' hyperthyroidism and ophthalmopathy (dated by TCRdb to between 2017 and 2020). Describing the broader study: Peripheral blood was collected at initial diagnosis, before any treatment. A discovery cohort of approximately 100 patients, 43 with Graves' ophthalmopathy and 55 to 65 with stable Graves' hyperthyroidism, was used to find distinguishing TCR V-J signatures. Prospective prediction of ophthalmopathy was tested in an independent validation cohort consisting of fewer than 20 hyperthyroidism patients and approximately 16 patients who later progressed to ophthalmopathy. For training and testing, the 100 or so patients in the discovery cohort were randomly divided in a 7:3 ratio. In about 6 Graves' hyperthyroidism patients, the study also compared T-cell repertoires from thyroid tissue with T-cell repertoires from blood. Once sampling was done, hyperthyroidism patients were given methimazole at a starting dose of 30 mg daily, whereas ophthalmopathy patients were given high-dose intravenous methylprednisolone. According to the paper, TCR Vbeta CDR3 sequencing was carried out on 135 peripheral blood samples, which came from more than 40 ophthalmopathy, around 75 hyperthyroidism and around 17 progressor patients. General findings and caveats noted by the study authors: During validation, the model predicted progression to ophthalmopathy a median of about 6.3 months ahead of onset, with roughly 65% sensitivity and under 85% specificity. No statistical method was used to set the sample size in advance, and investigators knew the group allocation. Blood samples also contained most of the expanded thyroid clonotypes (frequency above 0.001), which suggests that blood repertoires may reflect thyroid immune responses. A model built on a 13 V-J signature distinguished ophthalmopathy from stable hyperthyroidism, reaching about 88% sensitivity and 81.08% specificity in cross-validation and 80%/75% in testing.

Reading the germline V gene gives CDR1 SGHRS and CDR2 YFSETQ. The CDR3 starts with the cysteine, ends with the phenylalanine, and has 13 residues. This entry keeps only the CDR3 DNA: 39 bases, framed from base 1. Between the V and J ends, shortened by 9 bases and 12 bases respectively, the junction contains 22 bases. TCR beta CDR3 regions were amplified from RNA transcripts. The first round of RT-PCR for the TCR CDR3 was performed with the HTBI primer set and the Qiagen OneStep RT-PCR kit. Libraries were constructed in a second round of multiplex PCR, after which size selection and purification were performed. Libraries were sequenced paired-end with 100 bp reads on an Illumina HiSeq2000. Under the source paper's analysis protocol: Raw data were processed with SOAPnuke, discarding reads with adapters, uncalled bases, mean Phred below 15, or no exact constant-primer or identifier match. COPE v1.2.5 was used to merge the high-quality paired reads, and each unique nucleotide sequence was defined as a clonotype. Clonotypes were aligned to IMGT TRBV, TRBD and TRBJ reference segments using MiTCR v1.1. The analysis was restricted to V-J combinations with a frequency above 0.0001, which together covered 99.2% of the repertoires. A TCS score was defined as the ratio between F50 (clonal expansion) and ExV (chaos), using BLOSUM62-based TCRdist between CDR3 peptides within each V-J. Welch's t-statistics and random forest reduced several hundred V-J features to roughly 13, which were used in a naive Bayes classifier (R e1071). TCRdb trimmed the raw reads at Q25, called clones with MiXCR and kept productive beta chains. Each entry merges the rows of one CDR3 protein and shows their most common DNA and genes. These V and J calls are TCRdb output, not the study's own analysis. The sample contains a few hundred thousand distinct CDR3 sequences, about a sixth of them found a single time. The ten most abundant clones make up 13% to 15% of the sample.

Recombination connected TRBV5-1 to TRBJ2-1, with an unclear D gene assignment. This TCR was recovered from a young woman with Graves' hyperthyroidism. The sequencing input was blood. At the DNA level, the sequence is TGCGCCACCACGGCGGACCACACGGCTGGGCAGTTCTTC. It is translated as CATTADHTAGQFF. Reference TRBV5-1 and TRBJ2-1 proteins supply the regions before and after the CDR3; the full variable domain is: KAGVTQTPRYLIKTRGQQVTLSCSPISGHRSVSWYQQTPGQGLQFLFEYFSETQRNKGNFPGRFSGRQFSNSRSEMNVSTLELGDSALYLCATTADHTAGQFFGPGTRLTVL.